These 26 T cell receptor beta chains were all obtained from the same sample, sequenced in a study of T cell responses to AZD1222 COVID-19 vaccine. The assay was immunoSEQ multiplex PCR, and TCRdb's table has in-frame clones only and misses some. This table has 75,000 to 90,000 clones, 92% appearing once. The specimen was peripheral blood, collected 28 days after the second AZD1222 dose. Receptors were obtained from an adult who received the AZD1222 COVID-19 vaccine.

The genes are TRBV7-2 and TRBJ2-3; D uncertain. CDR1 is SGHTA and CDR2 is FQGNSA in the germline V gene. Trimming took off 1 base at V and 4 bases at J, with 12 bases between the two ends. The CDR3 totals 15 residues. CDR3 nucleotides: TGTGCCAGCAGCTTAGAGGGTCAGTGGGCAGATACGCAGTATTTT. Translation gives CASSLEGQWADTQYF.

J is TRBJ2-7 and V is TRBV19; TRBD2 aligns across 7 bases. Trimming removed 7 bases from V and 3 bases from J; junction bases left unmatched: 9. CDR1 is LNHDA and CDR2 is SQIVND in the germline V gene (reference sequence). CDR3 length: 14 residues. CDR3 sequence reads: CASTLGSGDYEQYF. In DNA, the CDR3 is TGTGCCAGTACCCTCGGGAGCGGGGACTACGAGCAGTACTTC.

The chain carries TRBV7-2 and TRBJ2-3; D uncertain. Germline assignment: CDR1 SGHTA and CDR2 FQGNSA. The CDR3 covers 12 residues. Deletions cut 5 bases from V and 6 bases from J, with 9 bases between. CDR3 amino acids: CASSPPSDTQYF. CDR3 bases: TGTGCCAGCAGCCCCCCGTCCGATACGCAGTATTTT.

In its sample, this clone was seen once. This chain connects TRBV27 to TRBJ1-5; perhaps TRBD1 as D (5 bases). CDR1 is MNHEY, CDR2 SMNVEV, per germline (reference sequence). The germline V and J ends were trimmed by 2 bases and 1 base, with 6 bases remaining between them. This CDR3 region has 14 residues. This chain's CDR3 is CASSLAGSNQPQHF. The CDR3 DNA reads TGTGCCAGCAGTTTAGCAGGGAGCAATCAGCCCCAGCATTTT.

The rearrangement uses TRBV19 and TRBJ2-2; possibly TRBD1 for D (6 bases). The CDR3 runs 13 residues. Germline lookup yields CDR1 LNHDA and CDR2 SQIVND (reference sequence). V was shortened by 6 bases and J by 5 bases, with 10 bases between the two germline ends. The CDR3 reads CASSQQGTGELFF. In DNA, the CDR3 is TGTGCCAGTAGCCAGCAGGGGACCGGGGAGCTGTTTTTT.

In its sample, this clone was seen once. The CDR3 protein is CASRGSGGIGSPLHF. The CDR3, as DNA: TGTGCCAGCAGGGGTTCAGGGGGTATCGGTTCACCCCTCCACTTT. The rearrangement uses TRBV27 and TRBJ1-6, with TRBD1 matching over 7 bases. The CDR3 loop spans 15 amino acids. Losses at the gene ends were 6 bases for V and 9 bases for J; bases not matched to a gene: 11. Looked up from germline, CDR1 is MNHEY and CDR2 is SMNVEV (reference sequence).

A single count supports this clone. The chain joins TRBV7-7 to TRBJ2-1; TRBD2 matches 13 bases. This CDR3 contains 16 residues. With 5 bases clipped from V and 5 bases from J, the junction kept 6 bases outside the gene matches. The germline V gene has CDR1 SSHAT and CDR2 FNYEAQ (reference sequence). The CDR3 coding sequence is TGTGCCAGCAGCCGTGGACTAGCGGGAGCGGACAATGAGCAGTTCTTC. Translated: CASSRGLAGADNEQFF.

J is TRBJ1-2 and V is TRBV18, with a weak D call TRBD1 (5 bases). The V end was cut by 4 bases, the J end by 6 bases, with 15 bases between. CDR1 is KGHSH, CDR2 LQKENI, per germline. CDR3 length equals 14 residues. DNA for the CDR3: TGTGCCAGCTCACGGGGGAGGATCCGAGATGGCTACACCTTC. Protein sequence: CASSRGRIRDGYTF.

This clone was seen only once. The rearrangement uses TRBV6-2 or TRBV6-3 and TRBJ1-2; tentative D call: TRBD1 (5 bases). The CDR3 loop spans 13 amino acids. Germline V gene lookup returns CDR1 MNHEY and CDR2 SVGEGT. Trimming shortened V by 5 bases and J by 4 bases, and 11 bases separated the two germline ends. The CDR3 region has the DNA TGTGCCAGCAGTGACGGGGGTGCCTATGGCTACACCTTC. Translating it yields CASSDGGAYGYTF.

The chain is built from TRBV9 and TRBJ2-3, with 8 bases aligning to TRBD2. The ends lost 3 bases at V and 6 bases at J; junction bases unmatched: 6. Germline V gives CDR1 SGDLS, CDR2 YYNGEE. The length of the CDR3 is 14 residues. CDR3 DNA sequence: TGTGCCAGCAGCGCCGGACTAGCTGGGGATACGCAGTATTTT. It is translated as CASSAGLAGDTQYF.

The chain joins TRBV24-1 to TRBJ2-1, with D perhaps TRBD1 or TRBD2 (5 bases each). Germline V CDR1 and CDR2: KGHDR, SFDVKD. The ends were cut back, 1 base at V and 4 bases at J, with 16 bases in the middle. The CDR3 is 17 residues long. The CDR3 nucleotides read TGTGCCACCAGTGATTTCCGTGGGGGAAGGAGGTACAATGAGCAGTTCTTC. Amino acids: CATSDFRGGRRYNEQFF.

The chain carries TRBV7-9 and TRBJ2-5, with unresolved D. Deletions cut 0 bases from V and 4 bases from J, with 12 bases between. Germline CDR1 and CDR2: SEHNR and FQNEAQ (reference sequence). The CDR3 consists of 15 residues. In nucleotides, the CDR3 is TGTGCCAGCAGCTTAGCGCTGGGCTTTGGAGAGACCCAGTACTTC. Translated: CASSLALGFGETQYF.

The chain has TRBV10-3 and TRBJ1-1, with D unresolved. The CDR3 length is 16 residues. Germline V gene data show CDR1 as ENHRY and CDR2 as SYGVKD. V was shortened by 1 base and J by 1 base, with 13 bases between the two germline ends. The DNA of the CDR3 is TGTGCCATCAGTGAGTGGACCCCCCTGTCGAACACTGAAGCTTTCTTT. Its protein is CAISEWTPLSNTEAFF.

The rearrangement links TRBV12-5 to TRBJ2-1; 12 nucleotides agree with TRBD2. Germline lookup yields CDR1 LGHNT and CDR2 FRNRAP. This CDR3 has 16 amino acids. Trimming cost V 0 bases and J 10 bases; bases outside gene matches: 7. The DNA for the CDR3 is TGTGCTAGTGGTTTGGTAATTCTAGCGGGAGGGCGGGAGCAGTTCTTC. This sequence encodes CASGLVILAGGREQFF.

This rearrangement joins TRBV6-6 to TRBJ2-5; TRBD1 might be the D (7 bases). Per the germline V gene, CDR1 is MNHNY and CDR2 is SVGAGI (reference sequence). The CDR3 length is 18 residues. The ends were cut back, 5 bases at V and 1 base at J, with 23 bases in the middle. The CDR3 DNA sequence: TGTGCCAGCAGTCTGGGCCTAGCGTTGAGGGGGCCCCAAGAGACCCAGTACTTC. Translating it yields CASSLGLALRGPQETQYF.

The CDR3 nucleotides read TGTGCCAGCAGCCCACGACAGGGAAGGGGAACAGATACGCAGTATTTT. This gives the protein CASSPRQGRGTDTQYF. This chain connects TRBV7-3 to TRBJ2-3; 7 bases map to TRBD1. The CDR3 spans 16 residues. The V segment lost 5 bases and the J segment 3 bases; nucleotides outside the gene matches: 11. Looked up from germline, CDR1 is SGHTA and CDR2 is FQGTGA.

This chain joins TRBV4-1 and TRBJ1-1; the match to TRBD1 covers 8 bases. The CDR3 sequence is 15 residues long. J lost 5 bases, V lost 4 bases, and 9 bases had no gene match. Germline V gene sequence: CDR1 MGHRA, CDR2 YSYEKL. The DNA for the CDR3 is TGCGCCAGCAGCCTAAACCGACAGGGGATAACTGAAGCTTTCTTT. Translated, it gives CASSLNRQGITEAFF.

The chain recombines TRBV27 with TRBJ2-5; 12 bases are shared with TRBD2. Trimming cost V 5 bases and J 4 bases; bases outside gene matches: 2. The germline V gene has CDR1 MNHEY and CDR2 SMNVEV (reference sequence). This CDR3 has 14 amino acids. CDR3 coding DNA: TGTGCCAGCAGTCAGGGACTAGCGGGAGAGACCCAGTACTTC. It encodes CASSQGLAGETQYF.

This sequence joins TRBV18 and TRBJ1-1; D gene uncertain. CDR1 is KGHSH and CDR2 is LQKENI in the germline V gene. V was trimmed by 0 bases and J by 1 base, leaving 6 bases between them. This CDR3 has 14 residues. The CDR3 spells CASSPPAGNTEAFF. The CDR3 DNA reads TGTGCCAGCTCACCACCGGCGGGGAACACTGAAGCTTTCTTT. The whole variable domain, remainder taken from reference TRBV18 and TRBJ1-1, is NAGVMQNPRHLVRRRGQEARLRCSPMKGHSHVYWYRQLPEEGLKFMVYLQKENIIDESGMPKERFSAEFPKEGPSILRIQQVVRGDSAAYFCASSPPAGNTEAFFGQGTRLTVV.

The chain has TRBV23-1 and TRBJ1-2; D remains unclear. TRBV23-1 falls under the ORF class, with uncertain function. Trimming shortened V by 8 bases and J by 4 bases, and 11 bases separated the two germline ends. This CDR3 spans 12 amino acids. The CDR3 nucleotides read TGCGCCAGCCAAGGTGGTGCCTATGGCTACACCTTC. Amino acid sequence: CASQGGAYGYTF.

This sequence joins TRBV6-6 and TRBJ2-1; D is undetermined. V was cut by 0 bases and J by 8 bases, with 14 bases left in between. CDR1 MNHNY and CDR2 SVGAGI come from the germline V gene (reference sequence). The CDR3 contains 15 residues. CDR3 in amino acids: CASSYSFGQPHEQFF. The CDR3 DNA follows: TGTGCCAGCAGTTACTCGTTCGGGCAGCCCCATGAGCAGTTCTTC.

A few counts support this clone. This chain joins TRBV24-1 and TRBJ2-1, with D possibly being TRBD2 (5 bases). V dropped 8 bases and J dropped 8 bases, with 12 bases sitting between them. CDR3 length: 12 amino acids. Germline V lookup: CDR1 KGHDR, CDR2 SFDVKD. The CDR3 spells CATNGGGDEQFF. The CDR3 coding sequence is TGTGCCACCAACGGAGGTGGGGATGAGCAGTTCTTC.

V is TRBV6-5 and J is TRBJ1-1, with 7 bases fitting TRBD1. V lost 2 bases to trimming and J lost 7 bases; unmatched junction nucleotides: 4. The CDR3 spans 13 residues. Germline CDR1 is MNHEY and CDR2 is SVGAGI. The CDR3 is CASSYRGGGEAFF. The CDR3 DNA follows: TGTGCCAGCAGTTACAGAGGGGGCGGTGAAGCTTTCTTT.

This chain connects TRBV18 to TRBJ2-3, with 7 bases that match TRBD2. Unmatched junction bases numbered 10, after V lost 1 base and J lost 3 bases. The CDR3 covers 17 residues. Germline assignment: CDR1 KGHSH and CDR2 LQKENI. CDR3 DNA: TGTGCCAGCTCACCACTACGTCTCCCGGGGGGTACAGATACGCAGTATTTT. Encoded protein: CASSPLRLPGGTDTQYF.

The chain is built from TRBV29-1 and TRBJ1-3; D is unresolved. Germline V gene lookup returns CDR1 SQVTM and CDR2 ANQGSEA. The CDR3 has 11 residues. V shed 7 bases and J shed 4 bases, with 8 bases lying between them. The CDR3 bases are TGCAGCGGGGCTCAGGGAAACACCATATATTTT. Protein sequence: CSGAQGNTIYF.

The chain recombines TRBV6-5 with TRBJ1-1, with TRBD1 matching 10 bases. The CDR3 totals 14 residues. CDR1 and CDR2 (germline): MNHEY, SVGAGI. V lost 5 bases to trimming and J lost 4 bases; unmatched junction nucleotides: 4. In DNA form, the CDR3 reads TGTGCCAGCAGTCAGGGACAGGGGTCCACTGAAGCTTTCTTT. Its protein is CASSQGQGSTEAFF.